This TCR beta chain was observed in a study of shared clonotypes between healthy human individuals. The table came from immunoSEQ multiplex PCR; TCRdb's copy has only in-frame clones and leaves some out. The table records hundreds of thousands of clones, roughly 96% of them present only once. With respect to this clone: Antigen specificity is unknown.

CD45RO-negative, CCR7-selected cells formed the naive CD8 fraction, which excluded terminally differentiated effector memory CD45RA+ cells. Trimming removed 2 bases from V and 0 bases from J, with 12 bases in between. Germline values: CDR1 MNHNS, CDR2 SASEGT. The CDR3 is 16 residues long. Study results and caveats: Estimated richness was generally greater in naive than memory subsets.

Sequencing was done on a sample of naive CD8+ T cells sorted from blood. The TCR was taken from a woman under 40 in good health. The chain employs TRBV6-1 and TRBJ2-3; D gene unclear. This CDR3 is CASSEITAPSTDTQYF. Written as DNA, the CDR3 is TGTGCCAGCAGTGAAATCACAGCTCCTAGCACAGATACGCAGTATTTT.